The 24 T cell receptor beta chains below all came from one sample that was sequenced in a study of OX40 agonist ivuxolimab in advanced cancers. TCRdb's copy holds only in-frame clones and misses some; the assay was immunoSEQ multiplex PCR. This repertoire shows some 65,000 clones, over 60% found once; its top ten account for 1.5% to 2%. The sequencing here drew on CD4+ or CD8+ T cells sorted from blood, taken in a trial of the OX40 agonist ivuxolimab. Receptor source: an adult with an advanced solid tumor such as melanoma, head and neck, liver or kidney cancer.

The chain is built from TRBV11-2 and TRBJ1-3, with a weak D call TRBD1 (5 bases). V lost 5 bases to trimming and J lost 0 bases, with 11 bases between them. The CDR3 runs to 15 residues. The V gene's germline CDR1 is SGHAT and CDR2 FQNNGV. The CDR3 protein is CASSPGLISGNTIYF. The CDR3 nucleotides are TGTGCCAGCAGCCCGGGACTGATCTCTGGAAACACCATATATTTT.

The chain combines TRBV5-8 with TRBJ1-6; D is possibly TRBD1 (5 bases). V was shortened by 6 bases and J by 17 bases, with 18 bases between the two germline ends. Looked up from germline, CDR1 is SGHTS and CDR2 is YDEGEE. The CDR3 loop spans 12 amino acids. CDR3 bases: TGTGCCAGCACCAGAGGGGTTGAGTTGTTCCACTTT. Translated, it gives CASTRGVELFHF.

The chain recombines TRBV28 with TRBJ2-7; 7 bases map to TRBD1. The length of the CDR3 is 13 residues. Germline V gene sequence: CDR1 MDHEN, CDR2 SYDVKM. The V gene end was trimmed by 11 bases and the J gene end by 3 bases; junction bases not matched to a gene: 10. DNA for the CDR3: TGTGCCTCCTTGGGGACAGCACGCTACGAGCAGTACTTC. This gives the protein CASLGTARYEQYF.

The chain uses TRBV5-1 and TRBJ2-1, with TRBD2 matching 14 bases. The V gene end was trimmed by 5 bases and the J gene end by 6 bases; junction bases not matched to a gene: 4. The CDR3 sequence is 15 residues long. Germline values: CDR1 SGHRS, CDR2 YFSETQ. The CDR3 nucleotides are TGCGCCAGCAGTCTGGGACTAGCGGGAGTCAATGAGCAGTTCTTC. Encoded protein: CASSLGLAGVNEQFF.

The table lists this clone with many counts. The chain recombines TRBV7-9 with TRBJ1-2; D perhaps matches TRBD1 (5 bases). This CDR3 contains 13 residues. Trimming pared 2 bases from V and 4 bases from J, leaving 8 bases between. CDR1 and CDR2 (germline): SEHNR, FQNEAQ (reference sequence). This CDR3 reads CASSLRDFYGYTF. CDR3 sequence (DNA): TGTGCCAGCAGCTTAAGGGACTTCTATGGCTACACCTTC.

The V call is TRBV29-1, the J call TRBJ1-1, with D tentatively TRBD1 (6 bases). The length of the CDR3 is 13 residues. Trimming cost V 2 bases and J 7 bases, with 14 bases left between them. CDR1 and CDR2 (germline): SQVTM, ANQGSEA. The CDR3 loop reads CSVEHQQDSEAFF. The DNA for the CDR3 is TGCAGCGTTGAACATCAACAGGACAGTGAAGCTTTCTTT. Combining the CDR3 with reference TRBV29-1 and TRBJ1-1 gives the whole variable domain SAVISQKPSRDICQRGTSLTIQCQVDSQVTMMFWYRQQPGQSLTLIATANQGSEATYESGFVIDKFPISRPNLTFSTLTVSNMSPEDSSIYLCSVEHQQDSEAFFGQGTRLTVV.

DNA for the CDR3: TGTGCCAGCAGCTTACCCAGACTCGATCAGCCCCAGCATTTT. The encoded protein is CASSLPRLDQPQHF. This chain joins TRBV7-2 and TRBJ1-5; no reliable D call. Germline-derived CDR1 and CDR2 are SGHTA and FQGNSA. The CDR3 totals 14 residues. The V end lost 2 bases, the J end lost 5 bases, and 10 bases lay between the germline ends. Full variable domain (missing parts from reference TRBV7-2 and TRBJ1-5): GAGVSQSPSNKVTEKGKDVELRCDPISGHTALYWYRQSLGQGLEFLIYFQGNSAPDKSGLPSDRFSAERTGGSVSTLTIQRTQQEDSAVYLCASSLPRLDQPQHFGDGTRLSIL.

This chain uses TRBV18 with TRBJ2-2; 7 bases line up with TRBD2. CDR1 and CDR2 (germline): KGHSH, LQKENI. The CDR3 has 17 residues. Unmatched junction bases numbered 5, after V lost 1 base and J lost 0 bases. The CDR3 nucleotides read TGTGCCAGCTCACCACGCGGACTAGATTCGAACACCGGGGAGCTGTTTTTT. Its translation is CASSPRGLDSNTGELFF.

CDR3 protein: CASSQVRSSYNEQFF. The CDR3 coding sequence is TGCGCCAGCAGCCAGGTACGTTCCTCCTACAATGAGCAGTTCTTC. V is TRBV4-1 and J is TRBJ2-1; D ambiguous. V gave up 3 bases and J gave up 0 bases, with 9 bases separating them. Germline V gene sequence: CDR1 MGHRA, CDR2 YSYEKL. This CDR3 comprises 15 residues.

This clone was found a few times. This chain joins TRBV28 and TRBJ1-5; 9 nucleotides align to TRBD1. With 11 bases clipped from V and 3 bases from J, the junction kept 8 bases outside the gene matches. The CDR3 contains 14 residues. The germline gives CDR1 MDHEN, CDR2 SYDVKM. CDR3 coding DNA: TGTGCCTCAACAGGGGGCTGGGACAATCAGCCCCAGCATTTT. Amino acid sequence: CASTGGWDNQPQHF.

The rearrangement links TRBV7-3 to TRBJ2-1; D is undetermined. Germline assignment: CDR1 SGHTA and CDR2 FQGTGA. This CDR3 spans 12 amino acids. Between the trimmed V and J ends, which lost 0 bases and 9 bases, there was a span of 6 bases. This CDR3 is CASSLTGTEQFF. CDR3 sequence (DNA): TGTGCCAGCAGCTTAACTGGCACTGAGCAGTTCTTC.

Details on this clone: Other DNA sequences of this sample code for an identical CDR3. The chain has TRBV6-1 and TRBJ1-5; weak D call: TRBD1 (5 bases). Germline CDR1 MNHNS, CDR2 SASEGT. This CDR3 is built from 13 residues. Trimming removed 8 bases at V and 2 bases at J, with 10 bases between. The CDR3 loop is CASRDGGNQPQHF. The CDR3 DNA is TGTGCCAGCCGGGACGGTGGCAATCAGCCCCAGCATTTT.

V usage is TRBV18 and J usage is TRBJ1-5, with 7 bases lining up with TRBD1. Germline V lookup: CDR1 KGHSH, CDR2 LQKENI. CDR3 length: 14 amino acids. With 4 bases clipped from V and 1 base from J, the junction kept 1 base outside the gene matches. DNA for the CDR3: TGTGCCAGCTCACTGGGACAGAGCAATCAGCCCCAGCATTTT. Translation gives CASSLGQSNQPQHF.

The genes are TRBV30 and TRBJ1-4; TRBD1 aligns across 10 bases. Germline V gene data show CDR1 as GTSNPN and CDR2 as SVGIG (reference sequence). With V trimmed by 1 base and J by 6 bases, 2 bases remained unmatched. The CDR3 spans 14 residues. CDR3 protein: CAWSGGQGYEKLFF. Here the CDR3 DNA reads TGTGCCTGGAGTGGGGGACAGGGGTATGAAAAACTGTTTTTT.

This clone was picked up a small number of times. The genes are TRBV10-3 and TRBJ2-3; 9 bases align to TRBD1. Germline loops: CDR1 ENHRY, CDR2 SYGVKD. CDR3 length: 17 residues. Trimming removed 6 bases from V and 4 bases from J; junction bases left unmatched: 14. CDR3 residues: CAISATRGTGIPDTQYF. The DNA of the CDR3 is TGTGCCATCAGCGCGACTCGTGGGACAGGGATTCCAGATACGCAGTATTTT.

This chain joins TRBV7-9 and TRBJ1-4; 7 nucleotides line up with TRBD1. V gave up 5 bases and J gave up 7 bases; unmatched junction bases: 7. The CDR3 has 14 amino acids. Germline CDR1 is SEHNR and CDR2 is FQNEAQ (reference sequence). In DNA, the CDR3 is TGTGCCAGCAGCCAATACACAGGGGTTGAAAAACTGTTTTTT. Translation: CASSQYTGVEKLFF.

The CDR3 nucleotides are TGTGCCAGCAGCTTTAAGACATACGGGACTAGCTCCTACGAGCAGTACTTC. Translated: CASSFKTYGTSSYEQYF. The chain recombines TRBV13 with TRBJ2-7; 8 bases are shared with TRBD2. The V gene end was trimmed by 3 bases and the J gene end by 0 bases; junction bases not matched to a gene: 10. The CDR3 consists of 17 residues. Germline CDR1 is PRHDT and CDR2 is FYEKMQ (reference sequence).

The chain carries TRBV7-6 and TRBJ2-5; maybe TRBD1 (5 bases). The germline V gene has CDR1 SGHVS and CDR2 FNYEAQ. This CDR3 is built from 12 residues. With 1 base removed from V and 11 bases from J, the gap between germline ends came to 11 bases. Here the CDR3 DNA reads TGTGCCAGCAGCTTAGAGGGCAGGGTACAGTACTTC. Translated: CASSLEGRVQYF.

The J gene is TRBJ2-5, the V gene TRBV9; 8 nucleotides line up with TRBD2. Trimming cost V 3 bases and J 4 bases; bases outside gene matches: 5. CDR1 is SGDLS and CDR2 is YYNGEE in the germline V gene. The CDR3 is 14 amino acids. The CDR3 bases are TGTGCCAGCAGCGCCCTCGCGGGGGGAGAGACCCAGTACTTC. It translates to CASSALAGGETQYF.

This chain links TRBV11-2 with TRBJ2-1; D is undetermined. Trimming took 4 bases from V and 5 from J, leaving 6 bases between them. Germline CDR1 and CDR2: SGHAT and FQNNGV. The CDR3 contains 12 residues. CDR3 region: CASSWRNNEQFF. The CDR3 nucleotides read TGTGCCAGCAGCTGGCGGAACAATGAGCAGTTCTTC.

The V call is TRBV5-6, the J call TRBJ1-4; tentative D call: TRBD1 (6 bases). The V end lost 5 bases, the J end lost 3 bases, and 11 bases lay between the germline ends. The CDR3 totals 14 residues. Germline values: CDR1 SGHDT, CDR2 YYEEEE. The CDR3 DNA reads as TGTGCCAGCAGAAGAGGGACACCTAATGAAAAACTGTTTTTT. It is translated as CASRRGTPNEKLFF. The variable domain in full, completed from reference TRBV5-6 and TRBJ1-4, reads DAGVTQSPTHLIKTRGQQVTLRCSPKSGHDTVSWYQQALGQGPQFIFQYYEEEERQRGNFPDRFSGHQFPNYSSELNVNALLLGDSALYLCASRRGTPNEKLFFGSGTQLSVL.

The chain combines TRBV5-4 with TRBJ2-7, with 7 bases identical to TRBD1. The germline V gene encodes CDR1 SGHNT and CDR2 YYREEE (reference sequence). V was pared by 0 bases and J by 6 bases, with 6 bases of the junction left unmatched. The CDR3 sequence is 14 residues long. The CDR3 spells CASSLDRSGGEQYF. The CDR3 bases are TGTGCCAGCAGCTTGGATCGGTCAGGGGGCGAGCAGTACTTC. Combining the CDR3 with reference TRBV5-4 and TRBJ2-7 gives the whole variable domain ETGVTQSPTHLIKTRGQQVTLRCSSQSGHNTVSWYQQALGQGPQFIFQYYREEENGRGNFPPRFSGLQFPNYSSELNVNALELDDSALYLCASSLDRSGGEQYFGPGTRLTVT.

The chain recombines TRBV2 with TRBJ2-5, with D unclear. V gave up 6 bases and J gave up 5 bases, with 16 bases separating them. The CDR3 loop spans 14 amino acids. The germline V gene encodes CDR1 SNHLY and CDR2 FYNNEI. For the CDR3, the DNA is TGTGCCAGCAGACAGTTCGGGCCCCAGGAGACCCAGTACTTC. It translates to CASRQFGPQETQYF.

The rearrangement joins TRBV18 to TRBJ2-1; D remains unclear. Germline V gene sequence: CDR1 KGHSH, CDR2 LQKENI. Trimming shortened V by 0 bases and J by 8 bases, and 11 bases separated the two germline ends. This CDR3 is 14 amino acids long. CDR3 region: CASSPPSGWDEQFF. As DNA, the CDR3 is TGTGCCAGCTCACCACCTTCGGGCTGGGATGAGCAGTTCTTC. Together with reference TRBV18 and TRBJ2-1, the CDR3 gives the full variable domain: NAGVMQNPRHLVRRRGQEARLRCSPMKGHSHVYWYRQLPEEGLKFMVYLQKENIIDESGMPKERFSAEFPKEGPSILRIQQVVRGDSAAYFCASSPPSGWDEQFFGPGTRLTVL.